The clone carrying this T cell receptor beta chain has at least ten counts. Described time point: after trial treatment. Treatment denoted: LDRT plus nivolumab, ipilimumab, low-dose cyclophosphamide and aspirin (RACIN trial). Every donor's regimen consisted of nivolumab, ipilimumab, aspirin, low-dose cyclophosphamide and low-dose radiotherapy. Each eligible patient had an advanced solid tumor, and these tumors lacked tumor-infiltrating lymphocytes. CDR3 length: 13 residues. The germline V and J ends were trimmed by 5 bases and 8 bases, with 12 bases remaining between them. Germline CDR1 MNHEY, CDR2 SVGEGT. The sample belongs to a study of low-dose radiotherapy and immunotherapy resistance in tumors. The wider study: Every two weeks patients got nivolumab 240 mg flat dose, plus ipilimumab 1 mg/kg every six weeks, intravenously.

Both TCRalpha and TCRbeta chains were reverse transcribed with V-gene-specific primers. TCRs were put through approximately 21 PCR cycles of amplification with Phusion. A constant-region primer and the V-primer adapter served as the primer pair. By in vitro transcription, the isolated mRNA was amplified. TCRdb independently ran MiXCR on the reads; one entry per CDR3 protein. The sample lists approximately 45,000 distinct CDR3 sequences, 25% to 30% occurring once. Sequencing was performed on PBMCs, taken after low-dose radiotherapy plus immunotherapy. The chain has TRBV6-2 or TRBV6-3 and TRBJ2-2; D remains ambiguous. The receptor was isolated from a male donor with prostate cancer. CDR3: CASSETESGELFF. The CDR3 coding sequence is TGTGCCAGCAGTGAGACGGAGTCAGGGGAGCTGTTTTTT.